A single sample gave rise to the 29 T cell receptor beta chains below, sequenced in a study of blood T cell repertoires in COVID-19. Sequenced by immunoSEQ multiplex PCR; TCRdb stores in-frame clones only, minus some. The sample holds 150,000 to 160,000 clones; 70% to 85% are singletons and the top ten take about 8.9%. The specimen sequenced was peripheral blood. Every receptor here comes from a woman in her forties or fifties with acute or convalescent COVID-19.

The V and J genes are TRBV29-1 and TRBJ1-4; D is ambiguous. The germline V gene encodes CDR1 SQVTM and CDR2 ANQGSEA. This CDR3 has 12 residues. V was shortened by 3 bases and J by 5 bases, with 7 bases between the two germline ends. The CDR3 DNA reads TGCAGCGTTGATCGAGGGAATGAAAAACTGTTTTTT. This translates into CSVDRGNEKLFF.

The chain recombines TRBV25-1 with TRBJ2-5, with D possibly being TRBD2 (6 bases). Germline V gives CDR1 MGHDK, CDR2 SYGVNS. The V gene lost 3 bases and the J gene lost 5 bases, with 16 bases spanning the gap. The CDR3 is 15 residues long. The CDR3 DNA sequence: TGTGCCAGCAGTGAGTCGCTCGCCGGAGGGGAGACCCAGTACTTC. Translating it yields CASSESLAGGETQYF. Based on the CDR3 plus reference TRBV25-1 and TRBJ2-5, the full variable domain is EADIYQTPRYLVIGTGKKITLECSQTMGHDKMYWYQQDPGMELHLIHYSYGVNSTEKGDLSSESTVSRIRTEHFPLTLESARPSHTSQYLCASSESLAGGETQYFGPGTRLLVL.

This clone was seen a handful of times. The rearrangement joins TRBV28 to TRBJ1-5, with a tentative D call TRBD1 (6 bases). Trimming stripped 3 bases from V and 0 bases from J, with 15 bases between. From germline, CDR1 is MDHEN and CDR2 SYDVKM. CDR3 length: 17 amino acids. CDR3 loop: CASSFIAGAHSNQPQHF. The CDR3 DNA is TGTGCCAGCAGTTTCATTGCAGGGGCTCATAGCAATCAGCCCCAGCATTTT.

The chain is built from TRBV19 and TRBJ1-5, with D maybe TRBD1 (6 bases). The germline V gene encodes CDR1 LNHDA and CDR2 SQIVND (reference sequence). V gave up 5 bases and J gave up 3 bases, with 14 bases separating them. The CDR3 has 15 residues. The CDR3 region has the DNA TGTGCCAGTAGTTCTGTCAACAGGGCCAATCAGCCCCAGCATTTT. Translated: CASSSVNRANQPQHF.

The V and J genes are TRBV9 and TRBJ2-7; 7 bases are shared with TRBD2. J gave up 3 bases and V 5 bases, and 8 bases lay outside the gene matches. Germline CDR1 reads SGDLS; CDR2 reads YYNGEE. There are 14 residues in the CDR3. CDR3 region: CASSKSGISYEQYF. The CDR3 DNA sequence: TGTGCCAGCAGTAAAAGCGGGATAAGCTACGAGCAGTACTTC.

This clone appeared once. The V and J genes are TRBV6-5 and TRBJ1-2; 10 positions agree with TRBD1. The CDR3 contains 14 residues. CDR1 and CDR2 (germline): MNHEY, SVGAGI. The J segment lost 7 bases and the V segment lost 6 bases, leaving 8 bases of the junction unmatched. The CDR3 nucleotides are TGTGCCAGCAGGCCCGGACAGGGGGTGGGTGGCTACACCTTC. Translation gives CASRPGQGVGGYTF.

The V gene is TRBV3-1 (or the pseudogene TRBV3-2), the J gene TRBJ1-2; 7 bases are shared with TRBD1. Trimming cost V 5 bases and J 0 bases; bases outside gene matches: 0. There are 13 residues in the CDR3. Germline assignment: CDR1 LGHDT and CDR2 YNNKEL (reference sequence). CDR3 region: CASSGTANYGYTF. CDR3 bases: TGTGCCAGCAGCGGGACAGCTAACTATGGCTACACCTTC.

V and J are TRBV2 and TRBJ2-5; TRBD2 aligns across 12 bases. CDR1 and CDR2 (germline): SNHLY, FYNNEI. J was trimmed by 7 bases and V by 4 bases; bases with no gene match: 7. CDR3 length: 15 residues. The CDR3 coding sequence is TGTGCCAGCAGTGCTAGGACTAGCGGGGTCGGGACCCAGTACTTC. Amino acids: CASSARTSGVGTQYF.

CDR3 residues: CASSAGQGLYEQYF. CDR3 DNA: TGTGCCAGCAGCGCGGGACAGGGTCTCTACGAGCAGTACTTC. This chain joins TRBV7-8 and TRBJ2-7; the match to TRBD1 covers 9 bases. Germline V gene sequence: CDR1 SGHVS, CDR2 FQNEAQ. J gave up 3 bases and V 5 bases, and 5 bases lay outside the gene matches. The CDR3 spans 14 residues.

The chain combines TRBV6-2 or TRBV6-3 with TRBJ1-2, with TRBD1 matching over 8 bases. The germline V gene has CDR1 MNHEY and CDR2 SVGEGT. The junction had 2 bases not matched to a gene; V was cut back by 4 bases and J by 4 bases. CDR3 length: 13 residues. The CDR3 DNA follows: TGTGCCAGCAGTTTTGGACAGGGCTATGGCTACACCTTC. Translated, it gives CASSFGQGYGYTF.

This clone was observed a single time. The CDR3 spells CASSGREGYGYTF. CDR3 nucleotides: TGTGCCAGCAGCGGACGGGAGGGGTATGGCTACACCTTC. The chain is built from TRBV5-4 and TRBJ1-2, with D tentatively TRBD1 (5 bases). From germline, CDR1 is SGHNT and CDR2 YYREEE (reference sequence). The germline V and J ends were trimmed by 4 bases and 5 bases, with 12 bases remaining between them. The CDR3 is 13 amino acids. Based on the CDR3 plus reference TRBV5-4 and TRBJ1-2, the full variable domain is ETGVTQSPTHLIKTRGQQVTLRCSSQSGHNTVSWYQQALGQGPQFIFQYYREEENGRGNFPPRFSGLQFPNYSSELNVNALELDDSALYLCASSGREGYGYTFGSGTRLTVV.

The chain has TRBV5-1 and TRBJ1-1, with 9 bases aligning to TRBD1. J lost 6 bases, V lost 0 bases, and 6 bases had no gene match. The CDR3 sequence is 15 residues long. CDR1 SGHRS and CDR2 YFSETQ come from the germline V gene. The DNA for the CDR3 is TGCGCCAGCAGCTTGGGCGGACAGGGGACGGCTGAAGCTTTCTTT. As protein: CASSLGGQGTAEAFF.

The V gene is TRBV21-1, the J gene TRBJ2-7; the D call TRBD2 from the table was never checked on the DNA. TRBV21-1 is a pseudogene segment. The CDR3 is 19 amino acids. The CDR3 nucleotides are TGTGCCAGCAGAAACAAAGTTGAGACTAGCGGACCCTCTCCTAACGAGCAGTACTTC. Translated, it gives CASRNKVETSGPSPNEQYF.

This clone was observed once. The J gene is TRBJ2-2, the V gene TRBV9; tentative D call: TRBD2 (7 bases). From germline, CDR1 is SGDLS and CDR2 YYNGEE. The CDR3 is 15 amino acids. V was trimmed by 7 bases and J by 6 bases, leaving 19 bases between them. CDR3 DNA: TGTGCCAGCGGAGCGGGATCTCACAGGGCCGGGGAGCTGTTTTTT. Its translation is CASGAGSHRAGELFF.

The chain is built from TRBV7-6 and TRBJ1-1; D gene unclear. Deletions cut 1 base from V and 1 base from J, with 4 bases between. There are 13 residues in the CDR3. Looked up from germline, CDR1 is SGHVS and CDR2 is FNYEAQ. CDR3: CASSLGRNTEAFF. The DNA of the CDR3 is TGTGCCAGCAGCTTAGGGAGGAACACTGAAGCTTTCTTT.

This clone appeared a single time. The rearrangement links TRBV5-8 to TRBJ1-2; D might be TRBD1 (6 bases). Per the germline V gene, CDR1 is SGHTS and CDR2 is YDEGEE. The V end was cut by 1 base, the J end by 4 bases, with 11 bases between. The CDR3 is 14 residues long. The CDR3 region has the DNA TGTGCCAGCAGCTTGCAGGGGCGACCCTATGGCTACACCTTC. It specifies CASSLQGRPYGYTF.

The chain uses TRBV21-1 and TRBJ1-1; TRBD1, the table's D call, was not compared with the DNA. TRBV21-1 is classified as a pseudogene. The length of the CDR3 is 16 residues. CDR3 coding DNA: TGTGCCAGCAGCAAAAATCTCGGACAGGGACACACTGAAGCTTTCTTT. Amino acids: CASSKNLGQGHTEAFF.

The chain combines TRBV5-1 with TRBJ2-1; a weak D match, TRBD1 (7 bases). This CDR3 has 15 amino acids. CDR1 and CDR2 (germline): SGHRS, YFSETQ. V lost 4 bases, J lost 8 bases, and 19 bases lay in between. The CDR3 bases are TGCGCCAGCAGCCAAGACAGGGAGGTTTGGGATGAGCAGTTCTTC. This gives the protein CASSQDREVWDEQFF.

The rearrangement uses TRBV28 and TRBJ2-7; D remains ambiguous. The CDR3 has 12 residues. Germline CDR1 and CDR2: MDHEN and SYDVKM. V gave up 11 bases and J gave up 2 bases, with 13 bases separating them. The chain's CDR3 is CAAASPTYEQYF. The CDR3 region has the DNA TGTGCCGCGGCGTCGCCCACCTACGAGCAGTACTTC.

The CDR3 nucleotides are TGTGCCAGCACCCTGGGCGGGGGCGTCTATGGCTACACCTTC. It codes for CASTLGGGVYGYTF. The chain employs TRBV28 and TRBJ1-2; D may be TRBD1 (6 bases). Germline V gives CDR1 MDHEN, CDR2 SYDVKM. V dropped 7 bases and J dropped 4 bases, with 16 bases sitting between them. This CDR3 has 14 amino acids.

The genes are TRBV7-2 and TRBJ1-2; 7 bases align to TRBD1. The CDR3 contains 15 residues. Germline V gives CDR1 SGHTA, CDR2 FQGNSA. With 1 base clipped from V and 4 bases from J, the junction kept 6 bases outside the gene matches. The CDR3 DNA sequence: TGTGCCAGCAGCTTAGGTCTAGAGGGGGCCTATGGCTACACCTTC. Its protein product is CASSLGLEGAYGYTF.

This sequence joins TRBV9 and TRBJ2-2; 15 positions agree with TRBD2. CDR3 length: 19 amino acids. With 4 bases clipped from V and 3 bases from J, the junction kept 10 bases outside the gene matches. The germline gives CDR1 SGDLS, CDR2 YYNGEE. CDR3 region: CASSSPDRTSGGDTGELFF. The DNA for the CDR3 is TGTGCCAGCAGCTCCCCCGATCGGACTAGCGGGGGGGACACCGGGGAGCTGTTTTTT.

This sequence joins TRBV25-1 and TRBJ2-1; D remains ambiguous. Germline CDR1 MGHDK, CDR2 SYGVNS. Trimming took 3 bases from V and 3 from J, leaving 12 bases between them. The CDR3 totals 15 residues. The CDR3 nucleotides are TGTGCCAGCAGTGACCCAGGTCACGTCTACAATGAGCAGTTCTTC. It translates to CASSDPGHVYNEQFF.

The chain has TRBV5-1 and TRBJ1-1; 7 bases fit TRBD1. The CDR3 runs to 15 residues. Germline CDR1 is SGHRS and CDR2 is YFSETQ. V shed 2 bases, J shed 0 bases, and the junction held 4 bases outside the gene matches. CDR3 nucleotides: TGCGCCAGCAGCTTACGGACAGGACTGAACACTGAAGCTTTCTTT. This translates into CASSLRTGLNTEAFF. Looking up the rest from reference TRBV5-1 and TRBJ1-1 gives the full variable domain: KAGVTQTPRYLIKTRGQQVTLSCSPISGHRSVSWYQQTPGQGLQFLFEYFSETQRNKGNFPGRFSGRQFSNSRSEMNVSTLELGDSALYLCASSLRTGLNTEAFFGQGTRLTVV.

This clone was detected a few times. The chain carries TRBV30 and TRBJ1-6; 7 bases are a match to TRBD1. Germline V gives CDR1 GTSNPN, CDR2 SVGIG (reference sequence). V shed 0 bases and J 0 bases; nucleotides not matched to a gene: 2. The CDR3 runs to 16 residues. CDR3 nucleotide sequence: TGTGCCTGGAGTGTACAGGGGAGCTCCTATAATTCACCCCTCCACTTT. This encodes CAWSVQGSSYNSPLHF.

This clone was detected a few times. The chain employs TRBV6-5 and TRBJ2-5; no clear D gene. This CDR3 contains 12 residues. V dropped 6 bases and J dropped 0 bases, with 5 bases sitting between them. The germline CDR1 and CDR2 sequences are MNHEY and SVGAGI. CDR3 protein: CASRAYQETQYF. In DNA form, the CDR3 reads TGTGCCAGCAGGGCATACCAAGAGACCCAGTACTTC.

The rearrangement links TRBV5-6 to TRBJ2-5; 7 nucleotides agree with TRBD2. V gave up 1 base and J gave up 1 base; unmatched junction bases: 1. Germline CDR1 reads SGHDT; CDR2 reads YYEEEE. CDR3 size: 14 residues. The CDR3 is CASSLRTSQETQYF. CDR3 nucleotides: TGTGCCAGCAGCTTGAGGACTAGCCAAGAGACCCAGTACTTC.

This sequence joins TRBV4-2 and TRBJ1-6; D possibly corresponds to TRBD1 (5 bases). The length of the CDR3 is 15 residues. CDR1 LGHNA and CDR2 YNFKEQ come from the germline V gene. V was cut by 0 bases and J by 5 bases, with 8 bases left in between. CDR3 sequence reads: CASSQERQNNSPLHF. CDR3 in DNA: TGTGCCAGCAGCCAAGAAAGACAGAATAATTCACCCCTCCACTTT.

This chain connects TRBV15 to TRBJ2-5; 8 bases map to TRBD1. The length of the CDR3 is 15 residues. J lost 5 bases, V lost 5 bases, and 10 bases had no gene match. The germline V gene has CDR1 LNHNV and CDR2 YYDKDF (reference sequence). The CDR3 region has the DNA TGTGCCACCAGCTGGCGGACAGGGATCGGTGAGACCCAGTACTTC. It translates to CATSWRTGIGETQYF. The variable domain in full, completed from reference TRBV15 and TRBJ2-5, reads DAMVIQNPRYQVTQFGKPVTLSCSQTLNHNVMYWYQQKSSQAPKLLFHYYDKDFNNEADTPDNFQSRRPNTSFCFLDIRSPGLGDTAMYLCATSWRTGIGETQYFGPGTRLLVL.